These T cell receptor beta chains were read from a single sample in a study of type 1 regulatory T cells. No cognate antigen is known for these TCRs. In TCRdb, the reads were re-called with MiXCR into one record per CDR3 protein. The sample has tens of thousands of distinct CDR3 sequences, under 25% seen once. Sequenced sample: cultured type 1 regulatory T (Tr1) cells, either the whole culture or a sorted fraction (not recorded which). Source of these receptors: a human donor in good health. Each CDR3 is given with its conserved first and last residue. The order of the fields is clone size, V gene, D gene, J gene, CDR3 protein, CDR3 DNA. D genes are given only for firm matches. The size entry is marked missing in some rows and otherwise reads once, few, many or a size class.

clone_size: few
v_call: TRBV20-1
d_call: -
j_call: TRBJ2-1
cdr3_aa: CSARRESRNEQFF
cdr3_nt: TGCAGTGCTAGAAGGGAGTCGAGAAATGAGCAGTTCTTC

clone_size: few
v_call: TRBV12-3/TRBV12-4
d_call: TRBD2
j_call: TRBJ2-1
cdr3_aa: CASSLLLTSGMGEQFF
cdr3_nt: TGTGCCAGCAGTTTATTGCTCACTAGCGGGATGGGGGAGCAGTTCTTC

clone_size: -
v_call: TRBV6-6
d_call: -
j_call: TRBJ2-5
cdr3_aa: CASSWGWETQYF
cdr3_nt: TGTGCCAGCAGCTGGGGCTGGGAGACCCAGTACTTC

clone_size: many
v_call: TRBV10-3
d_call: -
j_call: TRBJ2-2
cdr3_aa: CAITSGNTGELFF
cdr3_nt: TGTGCCATCACCTCAGGGAACACCGGGGAGCTGTTTTTT

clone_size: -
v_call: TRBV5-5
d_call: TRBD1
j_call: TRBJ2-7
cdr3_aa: CASSSVDRGRYEQYF
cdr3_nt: TGTGCCAGCAGCTCCGTGGACAGGGGGCGGTACGAGCAGTACTTC

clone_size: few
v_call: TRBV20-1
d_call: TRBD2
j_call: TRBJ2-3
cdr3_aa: CSARRGADTQYF
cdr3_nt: TGCAGTGCTAGGCGGGGGGCAGATACGCAGTATTTT

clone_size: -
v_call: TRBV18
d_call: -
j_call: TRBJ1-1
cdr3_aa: CASSPQAREGTEAFF
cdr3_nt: TGTGCCAGCTCACCACAGGCCCGGGAGGGCACTGAAGCTTTCTTT

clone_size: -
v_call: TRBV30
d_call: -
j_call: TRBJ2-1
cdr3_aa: CAGEAASSYNEQFF
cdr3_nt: TGTGCCGGAGAAGCTGCTAGCTCCTACAATGAGCAGTTCTTC

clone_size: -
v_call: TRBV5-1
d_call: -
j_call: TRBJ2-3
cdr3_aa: CASTPTGAEQYF
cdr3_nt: TGCGCCAGCACGCCGACCGGGGCAGAACAGTATTTT

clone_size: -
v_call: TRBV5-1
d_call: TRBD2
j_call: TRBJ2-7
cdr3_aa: CASSRRTGQTSGGQYF
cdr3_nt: TGCGCCAGCAGCCGGCGGACCGGGCAGACTAGCGGGGGGCAGTACTTC

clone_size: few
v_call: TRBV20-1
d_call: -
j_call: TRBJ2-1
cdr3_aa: CSARVPPGQFF
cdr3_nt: TGCAGTGCTAGAGTTCCCCCGGGGCAGTTCTTC

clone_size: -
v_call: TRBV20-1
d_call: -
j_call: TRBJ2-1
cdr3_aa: CRSPSPVSGEQFF
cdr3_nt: TGCAGGAGCCCCTCCCCCGTTTCGGGTGAGCAGTTCTTC

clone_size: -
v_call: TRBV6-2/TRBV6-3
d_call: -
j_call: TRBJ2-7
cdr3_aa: CASSGRRHEQYF
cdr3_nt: TGTGCCAGCAGCGGGCGACGCCACGAGCAGTACTTC

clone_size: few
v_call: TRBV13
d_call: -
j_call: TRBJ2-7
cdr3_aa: CASSWGISYEQYF
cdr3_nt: TGTGCCAGCAGTTGGGGGATTTCCTACGAGCAGTACTTC

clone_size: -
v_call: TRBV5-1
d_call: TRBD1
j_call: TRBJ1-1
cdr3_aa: CASSLTGVDDTEAFF
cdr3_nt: TGCGCCAGCAGCTTAACAGGGGTTGATGACACTGAAGCTTTCTTT

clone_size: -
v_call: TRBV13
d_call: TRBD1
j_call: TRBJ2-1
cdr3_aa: CASSPEGQGSEQFF
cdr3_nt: TGTGCCAGCAGCCCCGAGGGACAGGGGAGTGAGCAGTTCTTC

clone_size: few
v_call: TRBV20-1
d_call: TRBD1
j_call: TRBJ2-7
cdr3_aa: CSARTSDRAFEQYF
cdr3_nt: TGCAGTGCTAGAACTTCGGACAGGGCGTTCGAGCAGTACTTC